This entry describes one T cell receptor (beta chain). What it binds is not known. The sample belongs to a study of T cell responses to AZD1222 COVID-19 vaccine. Study conclusions and caveats: Dominant CD4 TCR responses targeted spike regions 160-218 and 743-854.

Clones were sequenced by immunoSEQ multiplex PCR, and TCRdb holds only the in-frame ones, with some missing. The top ten hold around 2% of the sample, which has about 180,000 clones, over 80% seen once. The germline CDR1 and CDR2 sequences are GTSNPN and SVGIG (reference sequence). The CDR3 totals 12 residues. Trimming removed 1 base at V and 3 bases at J, with 7 bases between. The sequence derives from an adult in good health. The chain recombines TRBV30 with TRBJ2-7; D unclear. Specimen: peripheral blood, collected on day 0 of AZD1222 vaccination. The CDR3 spells CAWSGALYEQYF. In DNA form, the CDR3 reads TGTGCCTGGAGTGGGGCTCTCTACGAGCAGTACTTC.